Below are 27 T cell receptor beta chains sequenced from a single sample in a study of Graves' ophthalmopathy and Graves' hyperthyroidism. The sequenced template was RNA, covering the TCR beta CDR3 region. HTBI-primed RT-PCR formed the first round, and a multiplex PCR formed the second. TCRdb fed the multiplex PCR reads into MiXCR, producing one record per CDR3 protein. Among around 340,000 distinct CDR3 sequences, under 20% were seen once, and the ten largest hold roughly 12%. Sequenced input: peripheral blood. These receptors all come from an adult man with Graves' ophthalmopathy.

This clonotype was recorded at least ten times. V usage is TRBV3-1 and J usage is TRBJ2-2; 9 bases agree with TRBD1. The V segment lost 3 bases and the J segment 3 bases; nucleotides outside the gene matches: 2. CDR1 is LGHDT, CDR2 YNNKEL, per germline (reference sequence). The CDR3 length is 15 residues. This CDR3 is CASSHGDRDTGELFF. The DNA for the CDR3 is TGTGCCAGCAGCCATGGGGACAGGGACACCGGGGAGCTGTTTTTT.

This clonotype was detected ten times or more. The chain has TRBV30 and TRBJ1-2, with D perhaps TRBD1 (6 bases). From germline, CDR1 is GTSNPN and CDR2 SVGIG (reference sequence). The CDR3 runs 15 residues. Between the trimmed V and J ends, which lost 3 bases and 4 bases, there was a span of 18 bases. CDR3 bases: TGTGCCTGGAGCCGTACCCGGGGGGGGGCCTATGGCTACACCTTC. This encodes CAWSRTRGGAYGYTF.

Ten or more counts support this clonotype. This rearrangement joins TRBV20-1 to TRBJ2-7; 11 bases match TRBD1. This CDR3 is built from 15 residues. The J segment lost 5 bases and the V segment lost 6 bases, leaving 12 bases of the junction unmatched. Germline CDR1 and CDR2: DFQATT and SNEGSKA (reference sequence). The CDR3 coding sequence is TGCAGTGCAGAGACGTCGGGGACAGGGGGTAACGAGCAGTACTTC. Its translation is CSAETSGTGGNEQYF.

This clonotype showed up many times. This sequence joins TRBV11-2 and TRBJ1-2, with D perhaps TRBD1 (5 bases). Trimming pared 5 bases from V and 0 bases from J, leaving 10 bases between. The CDR3 runs 14 residues. CDR1 SGHAT and CDR2 FQNNGV come from the germline V gene. CDR3: CASSERGPNYGYTF. CDR3 in DNA: TGTGCCAGCAGCGAAAGGGGCCCTAACTATGGCTACACCTTC.

At least ten counts were recorded for this clonotype. The V gene is TRBV4-1, the J gene TRBJ2-2, with unresolved D. V was clipped by 4 bases and J by 9 bases, with 12 bases between them. Germline V CDR1 and CDR2: MGHRA, YSYEKL. This CDR3 region has 13 residues. The CDR3 is CASSLDTTRELFF. Written as DNA, the CDR3 is TGCGCCAGCAGCCTCGACACCACGAGGGAGCTGTTTTTT.

This clonotype was detected ten times or more. The chain is built from TRBV5-1 and TRBJ1-1, with D perhaps TRBD1 (5 bases). The V and J ends lost 2 bases and 1 base respectively, with 9 bases between them. CDR3 length: 14 residues. The germline gives CDR1 SGHRS, CDR2 YFSETQ. CDR3 DNA: TGCGCCAGCAGCTTTCGGGGCGAGAACACTGAAGCTTTCTTT. It encodes CASSFRGENTEAFF.

In this sample, this clonotype turned up many times. The J gene is TRBJ2-5, the V gene TRBV6-1; 11 nucleotides match TRBD1. This CDR3 is 15 amino acids long. The V gene's germline CDR1 is MNHNS and CDR2 SASEGT. The ends lost 6 bases at V and 4 bases at J; junction bases unmatched: 7. CDR3 coding DNA: TGTGCCAGCAGGGGTCCCGGGACAGGGGGAGAGACCCAGTACTTC. Translating it yields CASRGPGTGGETQYF.

This clonotype was seen ten or more times. The chain is built from TRBV7-8 and TRBJ2-2, with 11 bases lining up with TRBD2. Losses at the gene ends were 5 bases for V and 5 bases for J; bases not matched to a gene: 13. The CDR3 contains 18 residues. Germline V gives CDR1 SGHVS, CDR2 FQNEAQ. The CDR3, as DNA: TGTGCCAGCAGCCTTCATAGCGGGAGGGCCTTAAGAACCGGGGAGCTGTTTTTT. Translating gives CASSLHSGRALRTGELFF.

This clonotype was observed at least ten times. The J gene is TRBJ1-1, the V gene TRBV10-3; 7 positions match TRBD1. Trimming cost V 6 bases and J 7 bases; bases outside gene matches: 11. The germline V gene encodes CDR1 ENHRY and CDR2 SYGVKD. This CDR3 has 14 amino acids. CDR3 coding DNA: TGTGCCATCAGGATGACAGGGAATGACGGTGAAGCTTTCTTT. Translated, it gives CAIRMTGNDGEAFF.

This clonotype occurred many times. The rearrangement joins TRBV24-1 to TRBJ2-2; D gene unclear. Per the germline V gene, CDR1 is KGHDR and CDR2 is SFDVKD. The germline V and J ends were trimmed by 0 bases and 3 bases, with 1 base remaining between them. This CDR3 is built from 13 residues. The CDR3 protein is CATSDLDTGELFF. In nucleotides, the CDR3 is TGTGCCACCAGTGATTTGGACACCGGGGAGCTGTTTTTT.

This clonotype was recorded many times. The rearrangement joins TRBV20-1 to TRBJ1-5, with D possibly matching TRBD1 (5 bases). V lost 6 bases, J lost 6 bases, and 18 bases lay in between. CDR3 length: 14 amino acids. Germline V gene data show CDR1 as DFQATT and CDR2 as SNEGSKA (reference sequence). The CDR3 reads CSARPGGVGQPQHF. The CDR3 DNA reads TGCAGTGCCCGCCCCGGGGGGGTAGGTCAGCCCCAGCATTTT.

In this sample, this clonotype turned up many times. The CDR3 bases are TGTGCCAGCAGTTGGGACAGGGGACGCTATGGCTACACCTTC. Encoded protein: CASSWDRGRYGYTF. The gene calls are TRBV6-5 and TRBJ1-2; 10 bases map to TRBD1. The CDR3 runs to 14 residues. Trimming at V came to 4 bases and at J to 4 bases, leaving 3 bases not matched to a gene. The germline V gene encodes CDR1 MNHEY and CDR2 SVGAGI.

V is TRBV12-3 or TRBV12-4 and J is TRBJ1-1; TRBD1 matches at 9 bases. The trim removed 3 bases at V and 5 bases at J, leaving 7 bases unmatched. This CDR3 is 15 amino acids long. CDR3 sequence (DNA): TGTGCCAGCAGTTTTACCGGGACAGGGATGACTGAAGCTTTCTTT. This translates into CASSFTGTGMTEAFF.

In this sample, this clonotype turned up many times. This chain links TRBV11-2 with TRBJ2-5, with TRBD1 matching 7 bases. With V trimmed by 5 bases and J by 10 bases, 10 bases remained unmatched. Germline CDR1 and CDR2: SGHAT and FQNNGV. The CDR3 loop spans 13 amino acids. Here the CDR3 DNA reads TGTGCCAGCAGCCTCGCCAGTCGGGACAGCCAGTACTTC. This translates into CASSLASRDSQYF.

This clonotype was observed many times. The chain joins TRBV6-5 to TRBJ1-2; D is uncertain. CDR3 length: 13 amino acids. The germline CDR1 and CDR2 sequences are MNHEY and SVGAGI. Trimming took off 2 bases at V and 3 bases at J, with 7 bases between the two ends. The DNA for the CDR3 is TGTGCCAGCAGTTACGCGGACGACTATGGCTACACCTTC. Translating it yields CASSYADDYGYTF.

Ten or more counts support this clonotype. V gene TRBV2 combines with J gene TRBJ2-7; TRBD1 matches at 7 bases. Germline lookup yields CDR1 SNHLY and CDR2 FYNNEI. The trim removed 3 bases at V and 3 bases at J, leaving 8 bases unmatched. The CDR3 contains 15 residues. The CDR3 reads CASSETGTDFYEQYF. The CDR3 nucleotides read TGTGCCAGCAGTGAGACCGGGACAGACTTCTACGAGCAGTACTTC.

Ten or more counts support this clonotype. This chain joins TRBV19 and TRBJ2-7; 9 bases are shared with TRBD1. The CDR3 length is 15 residues. Unmatched junction bases numbered 6, after V lost 4 bases and J lost 2 bases. The germline V gene encodes CDR1 LNHDA and CDR2 SQIVND (reference sequence). CDR3 nucleotides: TGTGCCAGTAGTACCGGGACAGGGAATCCCTACGAGCAGTACTTC. It codes for CASSTGTGNPYEQYF.

This clonotype showed up many times. The CDR3: CATSRGAASGNTIYF. The CDR3 bases are TGTGCCACCAGCAGAGGCGCAGCCTCTGGAAACACCATATATTTT. V gene TRBV15 combines with J gene TRBJ1-3; no reliable D call. The germline CDR1 and CDR2 sequences are LNHNV and YYDKDF (reference sequence). Deletions cut 1 base from V and 0 bases from J, with 7 bases between. CDR3 length: 15 amino acids.

The chain recombines TRBV6-1 with TRBJ2-5, with 9 bases matching TRBD2. This CDR3 has 14 amino acids. With 6 bases clipped from V and 4 bases from J, the junction kept 6 bases outside the gene matches. CDR1 MNHNS and CDR2 SASEGT come from the germline V gene. The CDR3 here is CASRGSGSGETQYF. Written as DNA, the CDR3 is TGTGCCAGCAGAGGTAGCGGGAGTGGAGAGACCCAGTACTTC.

This clonotype is a singleton in its sample. This chain connects TRBV18 to TRBJ1-1, with a weak D call TRBD1 (5 bases). The CDR3 length is 15 residues. Germline CDR1 is KGHSH and CDR2 is LQKENI. The ends were cut back, 6 bases at V and 4 bases at J, with 18 bases in the middle. The chain's CDR3 is CASSLRPGKATEAFF. CDR3 coding DNA: TGTGCCAGCTCCCTCCGCCCAGGGAAGGCCACTGAAGCTTTCTTT.

This clonotype showed up just once. V gene TRBV5-1 combines with J gene TRBJ1-1, with D possibly being TRBD1 (5 bases). Trimming stripped 4 bases from V and 3 bases from J, with 10 bases between. This CDR3 spans 13 amino acids. CDR1 and CDR2 from the germline V gene are SGHRS and YFSETQ. The chain's CDR3 is CASSAGVDTEAFF. The CDR3 coding sequence is TGCGCCAGCAGCGCGGGGGTTGACACTGAAGCTTTCTTT. Supplemented by reference TRBV5-1 and TRBJ1-1, the full variable domain reads KAGVTQTPRYLIKTRGQQVTLSCSPISGHRSVSWYQQTPGQGLQFLFEYFSETQRNKGNFPGRFSGRQFSNSRSEMNVSTLELGDSALYLCASSAGVDTEAFFGQGTRLTVV.

This clonotype was detected a few times. The gene calls are TRBV20-1 and TRBJ2-5; tentative D call: TRBD1 (5 bases). Trimming removed 0 bases at V and 4 bases at J, with 15 bases between. The CDR3 loop spans 15 amino acids. From germline, CDR1 is DFQATT and CDR2 SNEGSKA (reference sequence). This CDR3 is CSARDQGRVGETQYF. The CDR3 DNA reads TGCAGTGCTAGAGATCAGGGCAGGGTGGGAGAGACCCAGTACTTC.

This clonotype was seen at least ten times. The rearrangement links TRBV14 to TRBJ1-1; D ambiguous. CDR1 SGHDN and CDR2 FVKESK come from the germline V gene. Trimming cost V 5 bases and J 1 base, with 11 bases left between them. CDR3 size: 14 residues. In DNA form, the CDR3 reads TGTGCCAGCAGCACCCCTTCAGGGAACACTGAAGCTTTCTTT. Its protein is CASSTPSGNTEAFF.

This clonotype was observed at least ten times. The chain is built from TRBV12-3 or TRBV12-4 and TRBJ2-2; 8 bases are a match to TRBD1. The CDR3 is 15 residues long. V was pared by 6 bases and J by 6 bases, with 9 bases of the junction left unmatched. CDR3 bases: TGTGCCAGCAGAAAGATCACAGGGGGTGCCGGGGAGCTGTTTTTT. Protein: CASRKITGGAGELFF.

The V call is TRBV28, the J call TRBJ1-2, with TRBD1 as a possible D gene (6 bases). The CDR3 runs to 15 residues. Trimming took 8 bases from V and 4 from J, leaving 20 bases between them. CDR1 is MDHEN, CDR2 SYDVKM, per germline. CDR3 nucleotide sequence: TGTGCCAGCGCAACCCATCAGGGGTTGGGCTATGGCTACACCTTC. This gives the protein CASATHQGLGYGYTF.

This clonotype was seen ten or more times. The chain links TRBV7-8 to TRBJ1-5, with D perhaps TRBD1 (6 bases). Germline CDR1 reads SGHVS; CDR2 reads FQNEAQ. Deletions cut 4 bases from V and 2 bases from J, with 12 bases between. The CDR3 contains 15 residues. DNA for the CDR3: TGTGCCAGCAGCTCAACAGGGAGCGGCAATCAGCCCCAGCATTTT. This translates into CASSSTGSGNQPQHF.

Many counts were recorded for this clonotype. The V gene is TRBV29-1, the J gene TRBJ2-7, with 9 bases identical to TRBD2. This CDR3 contains 13 residues. V was pared by 5 bases and J by 3 bases, with 5 bases of the junction left unmatched. Germline V gene lookup returns CDR1 SQVTM and CDR2 ANQGSEA. This CDR3 is CSVRLAGFYEQYF. CDR3 DNA sequence: TGCAGCGTTCGGCTAGCGGGGTTCTACGAGCAGTACTTC.